This TCR beta chain was identified during a study of T cells of healthy individuals. The J segment lost 0 bases and the V segment lost 0 bases, leaving 7 bases of the junction unmatched. CDR1 is SGHNT, CDR2 YYREEE, per germline (reference sequence). The CDR3 covers 18 residues. TCRdb reprocessed the 5' RACE reads via MiXCR and lists one record per CDR3 protein. The sample consists of 55,000 to 65,000 distinct CDR3 sequences, 16% of them appearing once. The chain combines TRBV5-4 with TRBJ2-3; 10 positions match TRBD2. This sequence originates from a human donor in good health. CDR3 in DNA: TGTGCCAGCAGCTTGGAAGGTCCAGCGGGAGGGAGCACAGATACGCAGTATTTT. This translates into CASSLEGPAGGSTDTQYF.